This T cell receptor (beta chain) came from a study of OX40 agonist ivuxolimab in advanced cancers. TCRdb's table, derived via immunoSEQ multiplex PCR, lists solely in-frame clones and lacks some. The data contain about 80,000 clones, around nine tenths of them singletons. Looked up from germline, CDR1 is SGDLS and CDR2 is YYNGEE. The CDR3 has 16 residues. The germline V and J ends were trimmed by 4 bases and 0 bases, with 14 bases remaining between them. The chain combines TRBV9 with TRBJ2-1; TRBD2 is a possible D gene (5 bases). The starting material was CD4+ or CD8+ T cells sorted from blood, obtained in a trial of the OX40 agonist ivuxolimab. This TCR was sampled from an adult with an advanced solid tumor such as melanoma, head and neck, liver or kidney cancer. In nucleotides, the CDR3 is TGTGCCAGCAGCTTGCGGGCGGCCAGCTCCTACAATGAGCAGTTCTTC. It specifies CASSLRAASSYNEQFF.